The 18 T cell receptor beta chains listed next were all sequenced from one sample in a study of shared clonotypes between healthy human individuals. Using immunoSEQ multiplex PCR, the repertoire was profiled, and TCRdb retains in-frame clones only, with some absent. Among around 240,000 clones listed, about 69% were seen once. Sequencing used memory CD4+ T cells sorted from blood. Subset: CD45RA-negative fraction. Source of these receptors: a man younger than 40 in good health.

This clone showed up just a few times. The chain combines TRBV18 with TRBJ1-1, with a tentative D call TRBD1 (6 bases). V was cut by 5 bases and J by 2 bases, with 18 bases left in between. Germline CDR1 reads KGHSH; CDR2 reads LQKENI. This CDR3 has 16 amino acids. CDR3 region: CASSARIRDTNTEAFF. In nucleotides, the CDR3 is TGTGCCAGCTCAGCACGGATCCGGGACACTAACACTGAAGCTTTCTTT.

The gene calls are TRBV7-9 and TRBJ1-3, with D perhaps matching TRBD1 (6 bases). This CDR3 is built from 16 residues. The germline CDR1 and CDR2 sequences are SEHNR and FQNEAQ (reference sequence). CDR3 sequence (DNA): TGTGCGTACCCGGACAGCAAAACCTACTCTGGAAACACCATATATTTT. Its protein product is CAYPDSKTYSGNTIYF.

V gene TRBV28 combines with J gene TRBJ1-1; no reliable D call. The germline CDR1 and CDR2 sequences are MDHEN and SYDVKM. The CDR3 has 15 residues. Trimming pared 4 bases from V and 3 bases from J, leaving 15 bases between. The CDR3 sequence: CASSSSGSRDTEAFF. In nucleotides, the CDR3 is TGTGCCAGCAGTTCATCCGGGTCAAGGGACACTGAAGCTTTCTTT.

This clone has just a few counts. The rearrangement links TRBV7-2 to TRBJ1-1; D is ambiguous. The CDR3 is 10 residues long. Germline V gene lookup returns CDR1 SGHTA and CDR2 FQGNSA. Trimming took off 3 bases at V and 10 bases at J, with 6 bases between the two ends. For the CDR3, the DNA is TGTGCCAGCAGCTTGGGGAGAGCTTTCTTT. Protein product: CASSLGRAFF.

The chain couples TRBV11-1 to TRBJ2-3; D unclear. The germline V gene has CDR1 SGHAT and CDR2 FQDESV (reference sequence). This CDR3 has 15 amino acids. Deletions cut 5 bases from V and 1 base from J, with 13 bases between. DNA of the CDR3: TGTGCCAGCAGCCCGACTGGCTGGCGCACAGATACGCAGTATTTT. As protein: CASSPTGWRTDTQYF.

This clone was counted only a few times. The chain carries TRBV5-6 and TRBJ2-1, with 12 bases matching TRBD2. After removal of 2 bases from V and 0 bases from J, the junction contained 6 bases not matched to a gene. This CDR3 has 18 residues. Germline CDR1 SGHDT, CDR2 YYEEEE. The chain's CDR3 is CASSLQGLAGLSYNEQFF. The CDR3 DNA sequence: TGTGCCAGCAGCTTACAGGGACTAGCGGGCCTCTCCTACAATGAGCAGTTCTTC.

The rearrangement joins TRBV5-3 to TRBJ2-3; TRBD1 matches 8 bases. TRBV5-3 is treated as an ORF (open reading frame) with a function not yet certain. The CDR3 runs 17 residues. J lost 6 bases, V lost 4 bases, and 16 bases had no gene match. The CDR3 here is CARSPHQTGAGRDTQYF. CDR3 sequence (DNA): TGTGCCAGAAGCCCGCATCAGACAGGGGCCGGCAGGGATACGCAGTATTTT.

With regard to this clone: The CDR3 end shows no conserved phenylalanine or tryptophan, and so a read error is likely. No DNA is shown, since the ends of the CDR3 on it are uncertain; the CDR3 is the one TCRdb lists. The chain is built from TRBV2 and TRBJ2-3; the D call in the table, TRBD1, was not verified against the DNA. Germline values: CDR1 SNHLY, CDR2 FYNNEI. The CDR3 region is 12 residues in length, termini included. The CDR3 loop reads CASSEALVLEGV.

The genes are TRBV28 and TRBJ2-3; no clear D. Germline V gene data show CDR1 as MDHEN and CDR2 as SYDVKM. Trimming shortened V by 1 base and J by 2 bases, and 4 bases separated the two germline ends. The CDR3 is 13 amino acids. CDR3: CASSLFPTDTQYF. The CDR3 nucleotides read TGTGCCAGCAGTTTATTCCCCACAGATACGCAGTATTTT.

On this clone: The same CDR3 arises from other DNA sequences in this sample as well. The V and J genes are TRBV5-6 and TRBJ1-1, with unresolved D. V lost 1 base and J lost 1, with 5 bases in between. The CDR3 runs to 13 residues. The V gene's germline CDR1 is SGHDT and CDR2 YYEEEE. The CDR3 loop reads CASSLTGNTEAFF. The CDR3 bases are TGTGCCAGCAGCTTGACCGGGAACACTGAAGCTTTCTTT. Using reference TRBV5-6 and TRBJ1-1 for the parts outside the CDR3, the full variable domain is DAGVTQSPTHLIKTRGQQVTLRCSPKSGHDTVSWYQQALGQGPQFIFQYYEEEERQRGNFPDRFSGHQFPNYSSELNVNALLLGDSALYLCASSLTGNTEAFFGQGTRLTVV.

The V gene is TRBV5-6, the J gene TRBJ1-4; 7 bases map to TRBD1. This CDR3 has 14 amino acids. V lost 6 bases to trimming and J lost 6 bases; unmatched junction nucleotides: 8. Germline values: CDR1 SGHDT, CDR2 YYEEEE. The CDR3 DNA reads TGTGCCAGCAACCAACAGGGGCTGGATGAAAAACTGTTTTTT. This encodes CASNQQGLDEKLFF.

This clone was detected a few times. The chain couples TRBV5-1 to TRBJ2-2, with D hard to call. The CDR3 consists of 15 residues. Germline V gives CDR1 SGHRS, CDR2 YFSETQ. V was shortened by 0 bases and J by 6 bases, with 12 bases between the two germline ends. CDR3 nucleotides: TGCGCCAGCAGCTTGGGGCCCGACCTCGCCGGGGAGCTGTTTTTT. Protein sequence: CASSLGPDLAGELFF.

This clone was seen only a few times. Other DNA sequences in this sample translate to the same CDR3. The chain employs TRBV28 and TRBJ2-7; 8 nucleotides match TRBD1. This CDR3 spans 14 amino acids. The germline CDR1 and CDR2 sequences are MDHEN and SYDVKM. The junction had 5 bases not matched to a gene; V was cut back by 3 bases and J by 4 bases. In DNA form, the CDR3 reads TGTGCCAGCAGTTTCAGGGACAGGAGGTACGAGCAGTACTTC. Encoded protein: CASSFRDRRYEQYF. Full variable domain (outside the CDR3, taken from reference TRBV28 and TRBJ2-7): DVKVTQSSRYLVKRTGEKVFLECVQDMDHENMFWYRQDPGLGLRLIYFSYDVKMKEKGDIPEGYSVSREKKERFSLILESASTNQTSMYLCASSFRDRRYEQYFGPGTRLTVT.

The chain combines TRBV30 with TRBJ1-5; possibly TRBD1 for D (6 bases). CDR1 is GTSNPN and CDR2 is SVGIG in the germline V gene (reference sequence). V lost 6 bases and J lost 0, with 18 bases in between. The CDR3 consists of 16 residues. This CDR3 reads CACSPGGGNSNQPQHF. As DNA, the CDR3 is TGTGCCTGCTCACCCGGGGGGGGCAATAGCAATCAGCCCCAGCATTTT.

The chain recombines TRBV6-1 with TRBJ2-7; a possible D gene is TRBD2 (6 bases). This CDR3 is 13 amino acids long. Per germline, CDR1 MNHNS and CDR2 SASEGT. V shed 8 bases and J shed 3 bases, with 14 bases lying between them. CDR3 DNA sequence: TGTGCCAGCCGGAGGGCCAGGGTCTACGAGCAGTACTTC. This sequence encodes CASRRARVYEQYF.

The V and J genes are TRBV25-1 and TRBJ2-6, with TRBD2 as a possible D gene (5 bases). Between the trimmed V and J ends, which lost 3 bases and 1 base, there was a span of 13 bases. Per the germline V gene, CDR1 is MGHDK and CDR2 is SYGVNS. The CDR3 loop spans 17 amino acids. The CDR3 nucleotides read TGTGCCAGCAGTGATCCGGTCGGGGAGTCTGGGGCCAACGTCCTGACTTTC. Protein: CASSDPVGESGANVLTF.

The genes are TRBV6-1 and TRBJ2-7; 7 bases match TRBD1. The CDR3 length is 15 residues. With 4 bases clipped from V and 0 bases from J, the junction kept 6 bases outside the gene matches. The germline V gene encodes CDR1 MNHNS and CDR2 SASEGT. The CDR3 region has the DNA TGTGCCAGCAGTGTAGGACAGGCAAGCTCCTACGAGCAGTACTTC. Protein: CASSVGQASSYEQYF.

CDR3 bases: TGTGCCAGCAGTATTCAGGGGGGGGTCAATACGCAGTATTTT. Translating it yields CASSIQGGVNTQYF. The V and J genes are TRBV6-1 and TRBJ2-3; D possibly matches TRBD1 or TRBD2 (7 bases each). CDR3 size: 14 residues. The V and J ends lost 5 bases and 7 bases respectively, with 16 bases between them. Looked up from germline, CDR1 is MNHNS and CDR2 is SASEGT.